This T cell receptor beta chain derives from a study of long-term antiretroviral therapy in people with HIV. About the study: The 2015 recommendation for immediate ART came about a decade after the earliest samples.

The CDR3 sequence is 14 residues long. The V gene's germline CDR1 is GTSNPN and CDR2 SVGIG (reference sequence). Unmatched junction bases numbered 10, after V lost 4 bases and J lost 5 bases. Per donor, at least one pre-ART and at least two post-ART PBMC samples were obtained. For this clone: Its antigen is currently unknown.

immunoSEQ v3.0 was run at survey level. Target depth was roughly 35,000-55,000 T-cell genomes per sample. Sequenced by immunoSEQ multiplex PCR; TCRdb stores in-frame clones only, minus some. The data hold 34,000 or so clones, with about 88% observed a single time. Findings and caveats of the study: Transplant-donor-level diversity was not reached after ART, though diversity increased.

The specimen comprised unsorted PBMCs, sampled approximately 2.9 years before starting antiretroviral therapy. The sequence was collected from a woman aged 25 to 39 with HIV. The V and J genes are TRBV30 and TRBJ1-1; TRBD1 agrees at 7 bases. Here the CDR3 DNA reads TGTGCCTGGACCGACGGACAGGCCTTTACTGAAGCTTTCTTT. As protein: CAWTDGQAFTEAFF.